This entry concerns a single T cell receptor beta chain. RNA served as the template for amplifying TCR beta CDR3 regions. An opening RT-PCR round employed HTBI primers and preceded a second-round multiplex PCR. TCRdb used MiXCR to reprocess the multiplex PCR reads, holding one entry per CDR3 protein. Seen here are over a million distinct CDR3 sequences, about 36% observed once, and the top ten hold over 8.5%. The CDR3 loop spans 14 amino acids. The V gene lost 7 bases and the J gene lost 9 bases, with 16 bases spanning the gap. In germline, CDR1 is MGHDK, CDR2 SYGVNS. This record comes from a study of Graves' ophthalmopathy and Graves' hyperthyroidism.

Sample: peripheral blood or thyroid tissue (not recorded which). This clonotype originated in an adult man with Graves' hyperthyroidism. This chain links TRBV25-1 with TRBJ1-6; D unresolved. CDR3 nucleotides: TGTGCCAGCACCCCTCCGGGAGGTAGTTCACCCCTCCACTTT. Amino acids: CASTPPGGSSPLHF. The complete variable domain, with remaining parts taken from reference TRBV25-1 and TRBJ1-6, reads EADIYQTPRYLVIGTGKKITLECSQTMGHDKMYWYQQDPGMELHLIHYSYGVNSTEKGDLSSESTVSRIRTEHFPLTLESARPSHTSQYLCASTPPGGSSPLHFGNGTRLTVT.